Described below is a single T cell receptor (beta chain) sequence and its context. Its antigen is not identified. This sample is part of a study of CD8 T cells in ankylosing spondylitis. With molecular barcodes, quantitative 5'-RACE was used to make the TCR beta libraries. TCRdb passed the 5' RACE reads through MiXCR, listing each CDR3 protein once. The table includes over 400,000 distinct CDR3 sequences, roughly a quarter detected once. CDR3 length equals 13 residues. Germline CDR1 and CDR2: DFQATT and SNEGSKA (reference sequence). The V gene lost 5 bases and the J gene lost 1 base, with 10 bases spanning the gap. Study-level results: Ankylosing spondylitis blood appeared to carry a characteristic TCR beta motif of several highly homologous variants. In the blood and synovial fluid of reactive arthritis, some motif variants had been previously reported. It was reported that disease-linked clones were significantly enriched in matched ankylosing spondylitis synovial fluid. Disease-linked clones proved CD8+ and comparatively uncommon in peripheral blood.

Sequenced material: blood, either unsorted or a sorted T cell fraction (not recorded which). This chain joins TRBV20-1 and TRBJ2-3; possibly TRBD1 for D (6 bases). The receptor's source is a male donor with ankylosing spondylitis. CDR3 DNA sequence: TGCAGTGCTTCGACAGGCCGCACAGATACGCAGTATTTT. Protein: CSASTGRTDTQYF.